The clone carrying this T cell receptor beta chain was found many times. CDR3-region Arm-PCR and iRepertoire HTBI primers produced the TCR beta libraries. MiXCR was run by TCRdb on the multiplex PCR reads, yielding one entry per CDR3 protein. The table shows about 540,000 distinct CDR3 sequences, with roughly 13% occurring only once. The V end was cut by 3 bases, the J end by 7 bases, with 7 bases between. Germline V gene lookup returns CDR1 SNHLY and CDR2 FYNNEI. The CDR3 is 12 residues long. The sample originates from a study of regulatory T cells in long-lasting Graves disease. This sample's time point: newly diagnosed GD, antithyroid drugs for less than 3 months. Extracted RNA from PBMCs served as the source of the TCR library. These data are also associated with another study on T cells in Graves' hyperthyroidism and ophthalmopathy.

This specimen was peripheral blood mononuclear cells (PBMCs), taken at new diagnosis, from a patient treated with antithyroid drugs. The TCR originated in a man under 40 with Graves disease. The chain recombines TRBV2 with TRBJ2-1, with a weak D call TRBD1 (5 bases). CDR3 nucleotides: TGTGCCAGCAGTGAGGACATTAATGAGCAGTTCTTC. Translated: CASSEDINEQFF.